These 9 T cell receptor beta chains came from one sample sequenced in a study of technical replicates of blood from a handful of donors. The assay was immunoSEQ multiplex PCR, and TCRdb's table has in-frame clones only and misses some. Of more than 90,000 clones listed, nearly 97% are singletons. The sequenced sample was T cells isolated from PBMCs. The receptors shown here come from a human donor in good health.

V and J are TRBV6-1 and TRBJ2-7; D gene ambiguous. The CDR3 is made up of 14 amino acids. Germline V lookup: CDR1 MNHNS, CDR2 SASEGT. Deletions cut 1 base from V and 2 bases from J, with 9 bases between. The CDR3 sequence: CASSEDSRTYEQYF. In nucleotides, the CDR3 is TGTGCCAGCAGTGAAGACAGCCGAACCTACGAGCAGTACTTC.

The rearrangement links TRBV7-9 to TRBJ1-5; TRBD1 is a possible D gene (5 bases). Deletions cut 2 bases from V and 5 bases from J, with 13 bases between. From germline, CDR1 is SEHNR and CDR2 FQNEAQ (reference sequence). The CDR3 is 15 residues long. CDR3 coding DNA: TGTGCCAGCAGCTTATGGCAGGGCGGGGATCAGCCCCAGCATTTT. This encodes CASSLWQGGDQPQHF.

The chain has TRBV5-1 and TRBJ2-1, with 8 bases identical to TRBD2. The CDR3 sequence is 14 residues long. J lost 0 bases, V lost 7 bases, and 3 bases had no gene match. CDR1 and CDR2 from the germline V gene are SGHRS and YFSETQ. CDR3 bases: TGCGCCAGCCAAAGCGGGAGCTCCTACAATGAGCAGTTCTTC. Amino acid sequence: CASQSGSSYNEQFF.

As for this clone: At one of its ends the junction is not consistent with the germline gene, which may arise from a read error. The chain has TRBV12-5 and TRBJ1-1, with D possibly matching TRBD1 (6 bases). The germline V gene encodes CDR1 LGHNT and CDR2 FRNRAP. The CDR3 extends over 14 amino acids. CDR3 coding DNA: TGTGCTAGTGGGTTGGGACGGGTACAGGGTGAAGCTTTCTTT. Translation: CASGLGRVQGEAFF.

The chain employs TRBV6-1 and TRBJ1-6; D perhaps matches TRBD1 (5 bases). V was shortened by 4 bases and J by 7 bases, with 14 bases between the two germline ends. CDR3 length: 15 residues. Germline V lookup: CDR1 MNHNS, CDR2 SASEGT. The CDR3 loop reads CASSATALRNSPLHF. CDR3 nucleotides: TGTGCCAGCAGTGCGACAGCCCTTCGGAATTCACCCCTCCACTTT.

In nucleotides, the CDR3 is TGTGCCAGCAGTTACGGGCCCCCCGGGAGGGAAGAGACCCAGTACTTC. It specifies CASSYGPPGREETQYF. The V call is TRBV6-5, the J call TRBJ2-5, with 8 bases lining up with TRBD2. Trimming at V came to 2 bases and at J to 3 bases, leaving 8 bases not matched to a gene. CDR1 is MNHEY and CDR2 is SVGAGI in the germline V gene. The CDR3 is made up of 16 amino acids.

The V and J genes are TRBV6-1 and TRBJ2-7, with D uncertain. The CDR3 is 15 amino acids. From germline, CDR1 is MNHNS and CDR2 SASEGT. Trimming removed 0 bases at V and 2 bases at J, with 11 bases between. The CDR3 DNA reads as TGTGCCAGCAGTGAAGCGTACAACAGCCCCTACGAGCAGTACTTC. Translating it yields CASSEAYNSPYEQYF.

CDR3 region: CASTWRNTEAFF. DNA of the CDR3: TGTGCCAGCACTTGGAGAAACACTGAAGCTTTCTTT. The chain uses TRBV6-1 and TRBJ1-1; D is uncertain. Trimming removed 7 bases at V and 2 bases at J, with 8 bases between. Germline assignment: CDR1 MNHNS and CDR2 SASEGT. The CDR3 sequence is 12 residues long.

The chain employs TRBV6-1 and TRBJ1-2; the match to TRBD1 covers 7 bases. Germline assignment: CDR1 MNHNS and CDR2 SASEGT. V shed 1 base, J shed 6 bases, and the junction held 2 bases outside the gene matches. The CDR3 is made up of 13 amino acids. CDR3 loop: CASSEGGGDGYTF. The CDR3 nucleotides are TGTGCCAGCAGTGAAGGAGGGGGCGATGGCTACACCTTC.